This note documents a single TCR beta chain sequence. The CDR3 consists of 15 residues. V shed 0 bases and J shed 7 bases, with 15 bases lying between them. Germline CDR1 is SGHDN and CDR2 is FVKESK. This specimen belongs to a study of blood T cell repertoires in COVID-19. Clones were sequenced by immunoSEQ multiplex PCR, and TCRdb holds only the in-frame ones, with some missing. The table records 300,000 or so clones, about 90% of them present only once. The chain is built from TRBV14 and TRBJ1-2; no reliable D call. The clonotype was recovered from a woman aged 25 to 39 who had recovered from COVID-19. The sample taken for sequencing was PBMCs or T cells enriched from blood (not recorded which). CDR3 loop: CASSQDPGRRGGYTF. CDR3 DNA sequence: TGTGCCAGCAGCCAAGATCCGGGGAGGCGAGGTGGCTACACCTTC. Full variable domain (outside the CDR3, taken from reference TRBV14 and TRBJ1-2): EAGVTQFPSHSVIEKGQTVTLRCDPISGHDNLYWYRRVMGKEIKFLLHFVKESKQDESGMPNNRFLAERTGGTYSTLKVQPAELEDSGVYFCASSQDPGRRGGYTFGSGTRLTVV.